This T cell receptor beta chain derives from a study of shared clonotypes between healthy human individuals. The germline CDR1 and CDR2 sequences are MDHEN and SYDVKM. Trimming stripped 2 bases from V and 3 bases from J, with 8 bases between. The CDR3 loop spans 13 amino acids. Remarks on this clone: The antigen is undetermined.

Study processing details: From ImmunoSEQ came sequences covering only the junction and carrying no quality scores, so filtering differed. TCRdb keeps only in-frame clones here, not all; method: immunoSEQ multiplex PCR. The V and J calls and clone size come from that table; D and trimming were worked out from the DNA. The sample comprises about 2.3 million clones, 93% of which are singletons, and 0.35% to 0.5% rests with the top ten. Findings and limits, study-wide: It was observed that roughly 5% of naive CD4 clonotypes were shared across a handful of donors. Against clonotypes common to all four donors, non-shared ones had lower generation probabilities.

The study enrolled healthy HIV-negative adults without recent acute infections or vaccinations as donors. The chain is built from TRBV28 and TRBJ2-7; D may correspond to TRBD1 or TRBD2 (5 bases each). The specimen sequenced was naive CD4+ T cells from PBMCs. Subset here: CD45RA+ positively selected. The clonotype was recovered from a young man in good health. Some clones in this sample may be carry-over from other donors' samples. CDR3 loop: CASSLEGYYEQYF. The CDR3 region has the DNA TGTGCCAGCAGTTTAGAGGGGTACTACGAGCAGTACTTC. The variable domain in full, with the rest retrieved from reference TRBV28 and TRBJ2-7, is DVKVTQSSRYLVKRTGEKVFLECVQDMDHENMFWYRQDPGLGLRLIYFSYDVKMKEKGDIPEGYSVSREKKERFSLILESASTNQTSMYLCASSLEGYYEQYFGPGTRLTVT.